A selection of T cell receptor beta chains follows, all from one sample in a study of response to subunit inactivated influenza vaccine. Via MiXCR, TCRdb re-called the RT-PCR reads, giving one row per CDR3 protein. The profile shows around 600,000 distinct CDR3 sequences, over 9% of them singletons. These same data were also listed under a study on T cells expressing NK-cell markers.

The sample consisted of PBMCs from blood, taken on the day of vaccination. These receptor sequences come from a man aged 45-65 years who received an inactivated influenza vaccine. CDR3s include the opening cysteine and the closing phenylalanine or tryptophan. The D gene is left open where the match is weak. Some rows have no size entry. The others give once, few or many, or a class for an expanded clone.

CDR3aa | CDR3nt | j_gene | d_gene | abundance | v_gene
CASSPYGTGTNSPLHF | TGTGCCAGCAGCCCTTATGGGACAGGAACGAATTCACCCCTCCACTTT | TRBJ1-6 | TRBD1 | many | TRBV3-1
CASSLFTGQSHLGTEAFF | TGTGCCAGCAGCCTTTTTACAGGTCAATCCCACCTCGGAACTGAAGCTTTCTTT | TRBJ1-1 | - | many | TRBV7-8
CASSFTLQDLSYEQYF | TGTGCCAGCAGTTTTACCCTACAGGATTTGTCCTACGAGCAGTACTTC | TRBJ2-7 | - | many | TRBV28
CASSYDGGTQYF | TGTGCCAGCAGCTACGACGGCGGGACCCAGTACTTC | TRBJ2-5 | - | - | TRBV7-7
CASSPSLAGGNEQFF | TGTGCCAGCAGCCCTTCCCTAGCGGGGGGAAATGAGCAGTTCTTC | TRBJ2-1 | TRBD2 | few | TRBV5-5
CASSQGTIQNTEAFF | TGTGCCAGCAGCCAAGGGACGATCCAGAACACTGAAGCTTTCTTT | TRBJ1-1 | - | few | TRBV3-1
CASSYKSSYNSPLHF | TGTGCCAGCAGTTACAAGAGCTCCTATAATTCACCCCTCCACTTT | TRBJ1-6 | - | - | TRBV6-5
CASSFAPRDEQFF | TGTGCCAGCAGCTTCGCTCCAAGGGATGAGCAGTTCTTC | TRBJ2-1 | - | - | TRBV7-9
CASSPSRAREAFF | TGTGCCAGCAGTCCCAGCAGGGCAAGGGAAGCTTTCTTT | TRBJ1-1 | - | few | TRBV3-1
CASTNTQRRQETQYF | TGTGCCAGCACCAACACACAGAGACGCCAAGAGACCCAGTACTTC | TRBJ2-5 | - | few | TRBV7-8
CAFNRGGPDTQYF | TGTGCCTTCAACAGGGGGGGCCCAGATACGCAGTATTTT | TRBJ2-3 | - | few | TRBV30
CASSEYQPGGLTDEQFF | TGTGCCAGCAGTGAATATCAACCCGGGGGGCTGACCGATGAGCAGTTCTTC | TRBJ2-1 | - | - | TRBV25-1
CASSPTVGGTYNEQFF | TGCGCCAGCTCGCCGACCGTGGGGGGGACATACAATGAGCAGTTCTTC | TRBJ2-1 | - | - | TRBV5-1
CASSLLGWTGGAGANVLTF | TGTGCCAGCAGCTTACTAGGTTGGACAGGGGGCGCTGGGGCCAACGTCCTGACTTTC | TRBJ2-6 | TRBD1 | - | TRBV13
CASSQRHGYTGELFF | TGTGCCAGCAGCCAGCGTCACGGTTACACCGGGGAGCTGTTTTTT | TRBJ2-2 | - | many | TRBV7-2
CASSPPTSGRMIYEQYF | TGTGCCAGCTCACCACCTACTAGCGGCCGTATGATATACGAGCAGTACTTC | TRBJ2-7 | TRBD2 | - | TRBV18
CAWSLAGCEQYF | TGTGCCTGGAGTCTAGCGGGGTGCGAGCAGTACTTC | TRBJ2-7 | TRBD2 | - | TRBV30
CASSHPEGKTYSEQYF | TGCGCCAGCAGCCACCCCGAGGGGAAAACATACAGCGAGCAGTACTTC | TRBJ2-7 | - | - | TRBV4-1
CASSYLPQGRGLYEQYF | TGTGCCAGCAGTTATCTCCCCCAGGGAAGGGGCCTCTACGAGCAGTACTTC | TRBJ2-7 | - | few | TRBV6-5
CATSRGLAGIYEQYF | TGTGCCACCAGCAGGGGACTAGCGGGAATCTACGAGCAGTACTTC | TRBJ2-7 | TRBD2 | - | TRBV15
CASSLVETGVPFF | TGTGCCAGCAGCTTAGTGGAGACAGGGGTGCCGTTCTTC | TRBJ2-1 | TRBD1 | - | TRBV11-2
CASSPLGAFSSYNEQFF | TGCGCCAGCAGCCCCCTCGGGGCGTTCAGCTCCTACAATGAGCAGTTCTTC | TRBJ2-1 | - | few | TRBV4-1
CASSLRDSITGELFF | TGTGCCAGCAGCTTAAGGGACAGTATCACCGGGGAGCTGTTTTTT | TRBJ2-2 | TRBD1 | few | TRBV7-9
CASSLGPSGRAFETQYF | TGTGCCAGCAGCCTGGGCCCTAGCGGGAGGGCCTTTGAGACCCAGTACTTC | TRBJ2-5 | TRBD2 | - | TRBV9
CASSPTGIYEQYF | TGTGCCAGCAGTCCGACAGGGATCTACGAGCAGTACTTC | TRBJ2-7 | TRBD1 | few | TRBV12-3/TRBV12-4
CSARAPGGIYNEQFF | TGCAGTGCTAGGGCACCGGGGGGGATCTACAATGAGCAGTTCTTC | TRBJ2-1 | TRBD2 | few | TRBV20-1
CATSGSPVTANSPLHF | TGTGCCACCAGCGGATCACCCGTGACCGCGAATTCACCCCTCCACTTT | TRBJ1-6 | - | few | TRBV15
CASSYGLEPQFF | TGTGCCAGCAGTTACGGACTGGAACCCCAGTTCTTC | TRBJ2-1 | - | few | TRBV5-4
CATSDFGDGGGPGFADTQYF | TGTGCCACCAGTGATTTTGGGGACGGGGGAGGGCCTGGTTTCGCAGATACGCAGTATTTT | TRBJ2-3 | TRBD2 | many | TRBV24-1
CASSQDGGPSNSPLHF | TGTGCCAGCAGCCAAGATGGGGGACCGTCTAATTCACCCCTCCACTTT | TRBJ1-6 | - | few | TRBV4-2
CSARDPDRPTNEKLFF | TGCAGTGCTAGAGATCCGGACAGGCCAACAAATGAAAAACTGTTTTTT | TRBJ1-4 | TRBD1 | few | TRBV20-1
CASSLSSGTRNEQFF | TGTGCCAGCAGCTTATCCTCCGGGACTAGGAATGAGCAGTTCTTC | TRBJ2-1 | TRBD2 | - | TRBV7-3
CAISSAQGLDNEQFF | TGTGCCATCAGCTCCGCACAGGGCCTCGACAATGAGCAGTTCTTC | TRBJ2-1 | - | few | TRBV10-3
CASSPWGGRGGELFF | TGTGCCAGCAGTCCCTGGGGAGGGAGGGGCGGGGAGCTGTTTTTT | TRBJ2-2 | TRBD2 | few | TRBV28
CASSQGGARGQKLFF | TGTGCCAGCAGCCAAGGCGGGGCCAGGGGCCAAAAACTGTTTTTT | TRBJ1-4 | - | many | TRBV3-1
CSARDRSGGTQTGELFF | TGCAGTGCTAGAGATAGGAGCGGGGGGACCCAAACCGGGGAGCTGTTTTTT | TRBJ2-2 | TRBD2 | - | TRBV20-1
CSVEGVRTGGTYNEQFF | TGCAGCGTTGAAGGCGTAAGGACAGGGGGCACCTACAATGAGCAGTTCTTC | TRBJ2-1 | TRBD1 | few | TRBV29-1
CASSLASAPSTDTQYF | TGTGCCAGCAGTTTAGCGTCGGCCCCTAGCACAGATACGCAGTATTTT | TRBJ2-3 | - | - | TRBV12-3/TRBV12-4
CASSLEDREETQYF | TGTGCCAGCAGTTTGGAGGACAGGGAAGAGACCCAGTACTTC | TRBJ2-5 | TRBD1 | many | TRBV6-5
CASRVLAGTSTDTQYF | TGTGCCAGCAGGGTACTGGCGGGGACAAGCACAGATACGCAGTATTTT | TRBJ2-3 | - | few | TRBV27
CATSRDTDFSTDTQYF | TGTGCCACCAGCAGAGATACGGATTTTAGCACAGATACGCAGTATTTT | TRBJ2-3 | - | - | TRBV15
CASSLRMMDTQYF | TGTGCCAGCAGCTTACGGATGATGGATACGCAGTATTTT | TRBJ2-3 | - | - | TRBV11-2
CASSSDRGLGSDEQFF | TGCGCCAGCAGCTCCGACAGGGGGCTTGGTTCCGATGAGCAGTTCTTC | TRBJ2-1 | TRBD1 | - | TRBV5-1
CASHGGVSTDTQYF | TGTGCCAGCCACGGCGGGGTTAGCACAGATACGCAGTATTTT | TRBJ2-3 | - | few | TRBV2
CSAIPGPGYNEQFF | TGCAGTGCGATACCAGGGCCGGGATACAATGAGCAGTTCTTC | TRBJ2-1 | - | few | TRBV20-1
CASSQEAGGLHEQFF | TGCGCCAGCAGCCAAGAAGCGGGGGGGCTGCATGAGCAGTTCTTC | TRBJ2-1 | TRBD2 | many | TRBV4-3
CSVQKDKIYEQYF | TGCAGCGTTCAGAAGGACAAGATCTACGAGCAGTACTTC | TRBJ2-7 | - | few | TRBV29-1
CASSLVQGGANVLTF | TGTGCCAGCAGCTTGGTTCAGGGAGGGGCCAACGTCCTGACTTTC | TRBJ2-6 | - | few | TRBV5-5
CASSSQGGAYNEQFF | TGTGCCAGCAGCTCGCAAGGGGGGGCCTACAATGAGCAGTTCTTC | TRBJ2-1 | - | - | TRBV11-2
CASSPGGAYNSPLHF | TGTGCCAGCAGCCCCGGTGGCGCCTATAATTCACCCCTCCACTTT | TRBJ1-6 | - | - | TRBV3-1
CASGPGDSYEQYF | TGTGCCAGCGGCCCCGGGGACTCCTACGAGCAGTACTTC | TRBJ2-7 | - | many | TRBV6-1
CASSASGNTIYF | TGTGCCAGCAGCGCTTCTGGAAACACCATATATTTT | TRBJ1-3 | - | many | TRBV5-6
CASSWRAGKNTEAFF | TGCGCCAGCAGCTGGAGGGCGGGCAAGAACACTGAAGCTTTCTTT | TRBJ1-1 | - | few | TRBV5-1